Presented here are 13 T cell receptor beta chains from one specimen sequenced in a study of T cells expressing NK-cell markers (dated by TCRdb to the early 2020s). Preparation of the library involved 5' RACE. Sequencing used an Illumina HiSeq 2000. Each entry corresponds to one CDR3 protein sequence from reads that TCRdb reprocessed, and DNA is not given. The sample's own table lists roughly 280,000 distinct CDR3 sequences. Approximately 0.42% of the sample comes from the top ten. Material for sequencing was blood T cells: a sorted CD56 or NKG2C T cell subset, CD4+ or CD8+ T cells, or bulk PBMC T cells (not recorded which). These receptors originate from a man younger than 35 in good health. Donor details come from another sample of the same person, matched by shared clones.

The CDR3 sequence: CASSLGTDVAKNIQYF. V and J are TRBV5-1 and TRBJ2-4; there is no DNA to check the TCRdb D call of TRBD1. This CDR3 has 16 residues. CDR1 SGHRS and CDR2 YFSETQ come from the germline V gene.

CDR3 amino acids: CSVRSPKGEKLFF. The genes are TRBV29-1 and TRBJ1-4; TCRdb indicates TRBD1, and absent DNA this call remains unverified. This CDR3 comprises 13 residues. The germline V gene has CDR1 SQVTM and CDR2 ANQGSEA. The full variable domain, completed using reference TRBV29-1 and TRBJ1-4, is SAVISQKPSRDICQRGTSLTIQCQVDSQVTMMFWYRQQPGQSLTLIATANQGSEATYESGFVIDKFPISRPNLTFSTLTVSNMSPEDSSIYLCSVRSPKGEKLFFGSGTQLSVL.

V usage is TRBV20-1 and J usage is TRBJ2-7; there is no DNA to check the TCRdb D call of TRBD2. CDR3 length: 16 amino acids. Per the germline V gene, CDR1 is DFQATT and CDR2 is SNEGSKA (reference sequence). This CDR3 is CSAPPMGAGGSYEQYF.

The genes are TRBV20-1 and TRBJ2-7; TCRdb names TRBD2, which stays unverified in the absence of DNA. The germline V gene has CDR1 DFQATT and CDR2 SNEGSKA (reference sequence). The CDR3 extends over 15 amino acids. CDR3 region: CSARGSGWLSYEQYF.

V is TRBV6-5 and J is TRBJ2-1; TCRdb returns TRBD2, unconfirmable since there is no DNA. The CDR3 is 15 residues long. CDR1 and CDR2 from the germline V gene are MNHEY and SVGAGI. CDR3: CASSYVGGPVNEQFF.

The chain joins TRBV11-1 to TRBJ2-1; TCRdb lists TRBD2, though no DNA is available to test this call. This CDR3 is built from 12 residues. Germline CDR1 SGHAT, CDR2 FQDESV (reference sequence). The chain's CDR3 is CASSSRRGGQFF. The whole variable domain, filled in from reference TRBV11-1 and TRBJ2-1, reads EAEVAQSPRYKITEKSQAVAFWCDPISGHATLYWYRQILGQGPELLVQFQDESVVDDSQLPKDRFSAERLKGVDSTLKIQPAELGDSAMYLCASSSRRGGQFFGPGTRLTVL.

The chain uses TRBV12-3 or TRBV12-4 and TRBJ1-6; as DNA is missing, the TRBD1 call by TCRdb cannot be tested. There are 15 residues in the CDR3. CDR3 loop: CASSLERGRRSPLHF.

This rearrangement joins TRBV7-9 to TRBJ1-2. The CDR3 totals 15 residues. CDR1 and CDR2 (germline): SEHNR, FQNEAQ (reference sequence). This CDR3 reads CASSLVVAGRYGYTF.

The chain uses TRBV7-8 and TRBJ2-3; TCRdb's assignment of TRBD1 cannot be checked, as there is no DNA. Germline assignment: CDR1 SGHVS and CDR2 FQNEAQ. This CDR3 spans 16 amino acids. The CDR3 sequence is CASSPTEGFWADTQYF. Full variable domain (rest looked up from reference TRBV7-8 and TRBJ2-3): GAGVSQSPRYKVAKRGQDVALRCDPISGHVSLFWYQQALGQGPEFLTYFQNEAQLDKSGLPSDRFFAERPEGSVSTLKIQRTQQEDSAVYLCASSPTEGFWADTQYFGPGTRLTVL.

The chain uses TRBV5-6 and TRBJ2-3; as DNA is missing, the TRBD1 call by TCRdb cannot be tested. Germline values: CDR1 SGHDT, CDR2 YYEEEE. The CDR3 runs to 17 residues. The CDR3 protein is CASSFLAGGGRTDTQYF. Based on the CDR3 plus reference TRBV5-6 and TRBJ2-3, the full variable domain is DAGVTQSPTHLIKTRGQQVTLRCSPKSGHDTVSWYQQALGQGPQFIFQYYEEEERQRGNFPDRFSGHQFPNYSSELNVNALLLGDSALYLCASSFLAGGGRTDTQYFGPGTRLTVL.

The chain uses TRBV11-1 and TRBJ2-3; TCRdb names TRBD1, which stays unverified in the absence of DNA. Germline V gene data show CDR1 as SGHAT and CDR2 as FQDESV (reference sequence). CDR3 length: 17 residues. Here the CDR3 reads CASSSPWTGESTDTQYF. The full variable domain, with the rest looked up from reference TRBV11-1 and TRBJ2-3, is EAEVAQSPRYKITEKSQAVAFWCDPISGHATLYWYRQILGQGPELLVQFQDESVVDDSQLPKDRFSAERLKGVDSTLKIQPAELGDSAMYLCASSSPWTGESTDTQYFGPGTRLTVL.

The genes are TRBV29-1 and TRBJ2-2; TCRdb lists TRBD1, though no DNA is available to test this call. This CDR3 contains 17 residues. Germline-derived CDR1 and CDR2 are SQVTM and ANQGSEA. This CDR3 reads CSVEDRGHLPNTGELFF.

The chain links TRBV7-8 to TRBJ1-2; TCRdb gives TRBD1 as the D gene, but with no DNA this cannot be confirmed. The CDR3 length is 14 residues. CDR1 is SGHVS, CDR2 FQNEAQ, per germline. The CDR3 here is CASSLAPGAYGYTF.